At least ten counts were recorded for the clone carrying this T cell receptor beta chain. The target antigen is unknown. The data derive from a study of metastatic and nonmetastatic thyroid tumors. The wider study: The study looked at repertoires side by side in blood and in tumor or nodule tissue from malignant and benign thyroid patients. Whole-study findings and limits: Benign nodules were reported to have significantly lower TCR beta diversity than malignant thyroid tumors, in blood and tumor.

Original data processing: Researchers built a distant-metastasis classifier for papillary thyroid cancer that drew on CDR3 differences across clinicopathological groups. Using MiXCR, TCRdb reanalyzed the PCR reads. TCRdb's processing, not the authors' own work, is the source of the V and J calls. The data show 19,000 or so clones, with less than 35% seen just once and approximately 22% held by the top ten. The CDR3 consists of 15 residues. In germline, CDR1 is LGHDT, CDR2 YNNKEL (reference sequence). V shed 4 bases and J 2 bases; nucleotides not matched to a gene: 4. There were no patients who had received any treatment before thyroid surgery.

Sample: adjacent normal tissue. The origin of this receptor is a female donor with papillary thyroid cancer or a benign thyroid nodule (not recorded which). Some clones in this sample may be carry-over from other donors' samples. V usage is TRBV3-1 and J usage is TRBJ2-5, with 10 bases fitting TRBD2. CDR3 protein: CASSPSGGAQETQYF. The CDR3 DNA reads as TGTGCCAGCAGCCCGAGCGGGGGGGCACAAGAGACCCAGTACTTC.